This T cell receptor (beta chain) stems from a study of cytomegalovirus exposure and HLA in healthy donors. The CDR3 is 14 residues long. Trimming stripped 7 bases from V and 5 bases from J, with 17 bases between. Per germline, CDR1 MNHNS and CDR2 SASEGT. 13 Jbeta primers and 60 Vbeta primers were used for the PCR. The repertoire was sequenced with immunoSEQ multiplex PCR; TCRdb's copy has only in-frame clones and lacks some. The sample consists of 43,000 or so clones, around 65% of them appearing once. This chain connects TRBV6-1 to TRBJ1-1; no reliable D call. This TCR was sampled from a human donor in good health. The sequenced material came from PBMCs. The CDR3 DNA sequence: TGTGCCAGCACCTCTATCCCTTCGGGGACTGAAGCTTTCTTT. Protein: CASTSIPSGTEAFF.